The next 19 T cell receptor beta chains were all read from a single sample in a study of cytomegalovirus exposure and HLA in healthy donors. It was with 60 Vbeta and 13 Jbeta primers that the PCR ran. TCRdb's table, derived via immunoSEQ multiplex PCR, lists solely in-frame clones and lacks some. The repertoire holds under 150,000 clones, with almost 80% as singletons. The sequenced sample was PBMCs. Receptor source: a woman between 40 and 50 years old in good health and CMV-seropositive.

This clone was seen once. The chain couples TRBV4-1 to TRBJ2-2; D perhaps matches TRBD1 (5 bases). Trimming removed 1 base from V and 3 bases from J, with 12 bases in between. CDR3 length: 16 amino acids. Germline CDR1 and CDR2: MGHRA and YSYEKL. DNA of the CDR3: TGCGCCAGCAGCCAAGGGCAGGGCCTAGACACCGGGGAGCTGTTTTTT. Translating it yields CASSQGQGLDTGELFF.

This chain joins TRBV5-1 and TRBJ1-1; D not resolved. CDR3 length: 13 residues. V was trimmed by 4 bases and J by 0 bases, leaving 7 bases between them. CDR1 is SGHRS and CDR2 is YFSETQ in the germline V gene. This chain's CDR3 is CASSRQLNTEAFF. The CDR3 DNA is TGCGCCAGCAGCCGTCAGTTGAACACTGAAGCTTTCTTT.

CDR3 sequence: CASSPGTNYGYTF. The CDR3 region has the DNA TGTGCCAGCAGCCCGGGAACCAACTATGGCTACACCTTC. The chain joins TRBV14 to TRBJ1-2; no clear D gene. Trimming removed 4 bases from V and 2 bases from J, with 8 bases in between. The CDR3 extends over 13 amino acids. CDR1 is SGHDN and CDR2 is FVKESK in the germline V gene.

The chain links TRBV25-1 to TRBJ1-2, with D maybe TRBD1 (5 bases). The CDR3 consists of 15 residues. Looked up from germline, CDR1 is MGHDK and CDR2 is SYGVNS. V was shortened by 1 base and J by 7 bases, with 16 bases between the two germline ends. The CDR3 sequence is CASSESGVGMSGYTF. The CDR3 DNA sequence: TGTGCCAGCAGTGAATCGGGGGTGGGGATGAGTGGCTACACCTTC.

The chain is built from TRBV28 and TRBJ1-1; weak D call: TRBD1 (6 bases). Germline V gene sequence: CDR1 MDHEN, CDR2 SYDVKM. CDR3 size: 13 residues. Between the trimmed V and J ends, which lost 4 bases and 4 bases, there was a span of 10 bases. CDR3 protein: CASSYRVGTEAFF. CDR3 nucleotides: TGTGCCAGCAGTTACAGGGTTGGCACTGAAGCTTTCTTT.

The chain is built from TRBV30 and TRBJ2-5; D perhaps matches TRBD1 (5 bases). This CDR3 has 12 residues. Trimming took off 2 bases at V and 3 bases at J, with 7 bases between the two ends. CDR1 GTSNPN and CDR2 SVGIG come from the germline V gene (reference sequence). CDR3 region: CAWSRQKETQYF. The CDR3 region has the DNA TGTGCCTGGAGTAGACAGAAAGAGACCCAGTACTTC.

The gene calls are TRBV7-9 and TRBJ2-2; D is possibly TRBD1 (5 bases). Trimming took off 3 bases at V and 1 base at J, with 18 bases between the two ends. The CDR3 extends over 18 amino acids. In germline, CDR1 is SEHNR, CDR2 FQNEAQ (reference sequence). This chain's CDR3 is CASSLGHLTLRNTGELFF. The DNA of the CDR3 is TGTGCCAGCAGCTTGGGGCACCTTACACTCAGGAACACCGGGGAGCTGTTTTTT.

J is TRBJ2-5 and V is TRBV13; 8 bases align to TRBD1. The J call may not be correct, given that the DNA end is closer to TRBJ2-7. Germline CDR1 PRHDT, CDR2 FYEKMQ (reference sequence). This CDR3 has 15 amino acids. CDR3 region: CASSIRDRRFSEQYF. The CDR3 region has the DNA TGTGCCAGCAGCATCCGGGACAGGAGGTTCTCCGAGCAGTACTTC.

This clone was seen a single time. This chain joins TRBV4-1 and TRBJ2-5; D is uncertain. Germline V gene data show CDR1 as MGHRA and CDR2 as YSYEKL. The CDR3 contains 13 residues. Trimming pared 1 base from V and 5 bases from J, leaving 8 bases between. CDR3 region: CASSQVGAETQYF. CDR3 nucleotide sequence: TGCGCCAGCAGCCAAGTGGGCGCCGAGACCCAGTACTTC.

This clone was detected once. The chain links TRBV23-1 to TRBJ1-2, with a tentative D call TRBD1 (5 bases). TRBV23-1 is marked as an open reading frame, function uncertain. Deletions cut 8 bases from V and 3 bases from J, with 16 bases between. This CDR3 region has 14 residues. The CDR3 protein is CASRGAGCDYGYTF. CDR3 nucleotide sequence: TGCGCCAGCCGAGGGGCGGGGTGTGACTATGGCTACACCTTC.

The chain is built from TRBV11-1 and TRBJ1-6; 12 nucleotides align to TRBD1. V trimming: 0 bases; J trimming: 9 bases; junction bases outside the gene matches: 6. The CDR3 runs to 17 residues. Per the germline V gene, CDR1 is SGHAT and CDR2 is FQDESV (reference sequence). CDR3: CASSLARDRGPSSPLHF. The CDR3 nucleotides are TGTGCCAGCAGCTTAGCGCGGGACAGGGGGCCTAGTTCACCCCTCCACTTT.

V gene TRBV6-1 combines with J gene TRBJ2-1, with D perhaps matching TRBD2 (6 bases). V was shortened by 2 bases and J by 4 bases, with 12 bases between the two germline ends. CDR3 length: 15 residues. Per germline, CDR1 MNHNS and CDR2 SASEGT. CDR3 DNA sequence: TGTGCCAGCAGTGAACGGGCGGGGTCATACAATGAGCAGTTCTTC. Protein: CASSERAGSYNEQFF.

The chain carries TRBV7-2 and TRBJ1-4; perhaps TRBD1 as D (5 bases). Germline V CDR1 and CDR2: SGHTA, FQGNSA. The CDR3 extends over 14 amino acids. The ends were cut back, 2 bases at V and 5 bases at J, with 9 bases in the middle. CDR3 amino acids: CASSLQGGNEKLFF. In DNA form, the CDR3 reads TGTGCCAGCAGCTTACAGGGAGGAAATGAAAAACTGTTTTTT.

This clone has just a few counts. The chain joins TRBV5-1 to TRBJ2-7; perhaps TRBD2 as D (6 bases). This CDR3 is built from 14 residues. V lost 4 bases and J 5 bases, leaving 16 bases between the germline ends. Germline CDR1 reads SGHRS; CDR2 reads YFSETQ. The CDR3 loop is CASSPVPSGDEQYF. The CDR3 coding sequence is TGCGCCAGCAGCCCCGTTCCCTCGGGGGACGAGCAGTACTTC.

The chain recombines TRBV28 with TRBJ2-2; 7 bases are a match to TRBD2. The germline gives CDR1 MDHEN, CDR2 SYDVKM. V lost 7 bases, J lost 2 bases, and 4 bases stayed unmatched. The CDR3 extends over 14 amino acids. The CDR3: CASTAGDNTGELFF. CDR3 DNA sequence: TGTGCCAGCACGGCGGGGGATAACACCGGGGAGCTGTTTTTT.

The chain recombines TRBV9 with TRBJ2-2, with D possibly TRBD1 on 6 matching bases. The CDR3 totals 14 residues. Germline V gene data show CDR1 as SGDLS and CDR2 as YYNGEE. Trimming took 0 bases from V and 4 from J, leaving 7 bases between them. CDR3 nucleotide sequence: TGTGCCAGCAGCGTAGACAGGGTCACCGGGGAGCTGTTTTTT. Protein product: CASSVDRVTGELFF.

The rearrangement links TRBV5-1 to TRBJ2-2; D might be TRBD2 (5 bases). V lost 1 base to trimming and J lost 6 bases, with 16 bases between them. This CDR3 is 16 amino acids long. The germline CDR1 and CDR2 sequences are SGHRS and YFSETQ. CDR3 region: CASSLTGSGSAGELFF. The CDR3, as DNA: TGCGCCAGCAGCTTGACTGGGTCGGGTAGCGCCGGGGAGCTGTTTTTT.

CDR3 in amino acids: CASSGAGTGATDTQYF. For the CDR3, the DNA is TGTGCCAGCAGCGGAGCCGGGACAGGGGCAACAGATACGCAGTATTTT. This sequence joins TRBV9 and TRBJ2-3; TRBD1 agrees at 10 bases. V shed 3 bases, J shed 3 bases, and the junction held 7 bases outside the gene matches. CDR3 size: 16 residues. Germline values: CDR1 SGDLS, CDR2 YYNGEE.

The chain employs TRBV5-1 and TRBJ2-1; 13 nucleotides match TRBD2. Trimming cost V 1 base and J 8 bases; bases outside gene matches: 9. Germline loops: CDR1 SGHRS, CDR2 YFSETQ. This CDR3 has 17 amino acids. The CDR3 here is CASSLTSGGAVVYEQFF. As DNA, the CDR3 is TGCGCCAGCAGCTTGACTAGCGGGGGGGCCGTGGTCTATGAGCAGTTCTTC.